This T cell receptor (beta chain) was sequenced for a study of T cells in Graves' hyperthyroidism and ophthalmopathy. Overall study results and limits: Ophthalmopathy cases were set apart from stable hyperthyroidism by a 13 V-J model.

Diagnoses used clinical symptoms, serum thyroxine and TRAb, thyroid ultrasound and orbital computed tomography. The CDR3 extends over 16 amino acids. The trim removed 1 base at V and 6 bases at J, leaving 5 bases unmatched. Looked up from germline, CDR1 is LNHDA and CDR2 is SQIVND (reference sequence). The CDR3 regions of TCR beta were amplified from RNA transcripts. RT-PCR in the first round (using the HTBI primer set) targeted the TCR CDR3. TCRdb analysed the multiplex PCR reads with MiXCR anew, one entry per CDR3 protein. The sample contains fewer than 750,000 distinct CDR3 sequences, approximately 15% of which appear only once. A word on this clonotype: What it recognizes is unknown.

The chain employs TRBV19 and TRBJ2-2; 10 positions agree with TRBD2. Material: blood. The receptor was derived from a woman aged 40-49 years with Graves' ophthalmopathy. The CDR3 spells CASSIGGTSVAGELFF. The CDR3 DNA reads TGTGCCAGTAGTATAGGAGGGACTAGCGTTGCCGGGGAGCTGTTTTTT.